This T cell receptor beta chain was captured in a study of T-cell reconstitution after alpha-beta-depleted transplantation in children. Overall study results and limits: After one year, T-cell counts and TCRbeta diversity mostly came from new T cells. Several hundred expanded graft clones reportedly supplied alpha-beta T cells about two months after transplant. Elevated TCRbeta diversity at day 60 was traced, in some patients, to surviving recipient T cells and thymic progenitors.

TCRbeta library preparation incorporated unique molecular identifiers. TCRdb itself ran the PCR reads through MiXCR, one entry per CDR3 protein. The sample records about 130,000 distinct CDR3 sequences, roughly 9% being singletons. This clonotype was detected only a few times. Its antigen is currently unknown. The V segment lost 1 base and the J segment 5 bases; nucleotides outside the gene matches: 0. This CDR3 spans 14 amino acids. In germline, CDR1 is DFQATT, CDR2 SNEGSKA (reference sequence). The source material was PBMCs, mostly from graft donor cells, sampled 180 days after TCRalphabeta/CD19-depleted stem cell transplant. This TCR was recovered from a girl under two years old who had a stem cell transplant for combined immunodeficiency, so the T cells may come from the graft donor. The chain couples TRBV20-1 to TRBJ1-4; 11 bases line up with TRBD1. The CDR3 bases are TGCAGTGCTAGAGGGGACAGGGGGAATGAAAAACTGTTTTTT. It codes for CSARGDRGNEKLFF.